These 22 T cell receptor beta chains came from one sample sequenced in a study of T cell responses to AZD1222 COVID-19 vaccine. Assay used: immunoSEQ multiplex PCR; TCRdb lists only in-frame clones, some missing. The table includes 110,000 to 150,000 clones, roughly 90% detected once. Here the sequenced sample was peripheral blood, taken on day 0 of AZD1222 vaccination. The receptor source for this set is an adult in good health.

The chain links TRBV29-1 to TRBJ2-7; TRBD2 might be the D (5 bases). V lost 7 bases and J lost 2, with 15 bases in between. CDR1 and CDR2 from the germline V gene are SQVTM and ANQGSEA. The CDR3 covers 13 residues. CDR3 in DNA: TGCAGCGCCCGGGGTAACAAAGCCTACGAGCAGTACTTC. Its translation is CSARGNKAYEQYF.

The chain couples TRBV28 to TRBJ1-6; 9 bases align to TRBD1. Trimming removed 3 bases from V and 14 bases from J; junction bases left unmatched: 11. Germline values: CDR1 MDHEN, CDR2 SYDVKM. CDR3 length: 15 residues. The CDR3 loop is CASSFSGTGFRALHF. CDR3 nucleotides: TGTGCCAGCAGTTTCAGTGGGACAGGGTTTAGGGCCCTCCACTTT.

CDR3: CASSPSLGQPHNSPLHF. CDR3 DNA: TGCGCCAGCAGCCCGTCCCTAGGGCAGCCACATAATTCACCCCTCCACTTT. This chain joins TRBV4-1 and TRBJ1-6; D uncertain. Germline values: CDR1 MGHRA, CDR2 YSYEKL. CDR3 length: 17 residues. With 4 bases removed from V and 5 bases from J, the gap between germline ends came to 18 bases.

The chain recombines TRBV19 with TRBJ1-5, with D possibly matching TRBD1 (5 bases). V dropped 5 bases and J dropped 5 bases, with 16 bases sitting between them. Germline CDR1 is LNHDA and CDR2 is SQIVND (reference sequence). The CDR3 contains 15 residues. The chain's CDR3 is CASSPGERGYQPQHF. As DNA, the CDR3 is TGTGCCAGTAGTCCTGGCGAGAGGGGTTATCAGCCCCAGCATTTT.

This clone came up once. The CDR3: CASSQHGLAGHTGELFF. CDR3 in DNA: TGTGCCAGCAGCCAGCATGGACTAGCGGGACACACCGGGGAGCTGTTTTTT. The chain employs TRBV3-1 (or the pseudogene TRBV3-2) and TRBJ2-2; the match to TRBD2 covers 12 bases. CDR1 is LGHDT, CDR2 YNNKEL, per germline (reference sequence). With 3 bases clipped from V and 3 bases from J, the junction kept 5 bases outside the gene matches. The CDR3 covers 17 residues.

This rearrangement joins TRBV4-2 to TRBJ1-2; D is uncertain. CDR1 and CDR2 from the germline V gene are LGHNA and YNFKEQ. This CDR3 spans 16 amino acids. V gave up 0 bases and J gave up 4 bases, with 15 bases separating them. The CDR3 nucleotides are TGTGCCAGCAGCCAAGATCCCGGTCCTGAGCGCTATGGCTACACCTTC. Its protein is CASSQDPGPERYGYTF.

This clone is a singleton in its sample. This sequence joins TRBV19 and TRBJ1-6; 12 positions match TRBD1. The CDR3 is 23 residues long. The ends lost 10 bases at V and 0 bases at J; junction bases unmatched: 25. Germline loops: CDR1 LNHDA, CDR2 SQIVND (reference sequence). The CDR3 sequence is CATLSPGTGGGDLKSSYNSPLHF. CDR3 nucleotides: TGTGCCACCTTATCTCCCGGGACAGGGGGCGGAGACCTCAAAAGCTCCTATAATTCACCCCTCCACTTT.

This chain links TRBV5-4 with TRBJ1-2, with D tentatively TRBD1 (5 bases). This CDR3 contains 15 residues. Trimming left V 4 bases short and J 6 bases short, with 19 bases between. The germline V gene encodes CDR1 SGHNT and CDR2 YYREEE (reference sequence). This chain's CDR3 is CASSPQKGRFDGYTF. The CDR3 bases are TGTGCCAGCAGCCCCCAGAAGGGGCGATTCGATGGCTACACCTTC. Full variable domain (rest looked up from reference TRBV5-4 and TRBJ1-2): ETGVTQSPTHLIKTRGQQVTLRCSSQSGHNTVSWYQQALGQGPQFIFQYYREEENGRGNFPPRFSGLQFPNYSSELNVNALELDDSALYLCASSPQKGRFDGYTFGSGTRLTVV.

The table lists this clone with a few counts. The genes are TRBV13 and TRBJ1-1, with D possibly matching TRBD1 (5 bases). Looked up from germline, CDR1 is PRHDT and CDR2 is FYEKMQ (reference sequence). V lost 2 bases, J lost 7 bases, and 14 bases lay in between. This CDR3 has 14 residues. As DNA, the CDR3 is TGTGCCAGCAGCTTACCCGCAGGGAGAAGTGAAGCTTTCTTT. Translated: CASSLPAGRSEAFF.

The chain carries TRBV18 and TRBJ1-1; no reliable D call. The CDR3 is made up of 16 amino acids. CDR1 is KGHSH and CDR2 is LQKENI in the germline V gene. Trimming took off 0 bases at V and 1 base at J, with 12 bases between the two ends. CDR3 DNA: TGTGCCAGCTCACCACCAAGTGCAGGTAGGAACACTGAAGCTTTCTTT. This sequence encodes CASSPPSAGRNTEAFF.

The chain carries TRBV6-5 and TRBJ2-2; the match to TRBD1 covers 7 bases. The CDR3 loop spans 14 amino acids. Germline V lookup: CDR1 MNHEY, CDR2 SVGAGI. V lost 9 bases and J lost 3; bases outside the gene matches: 7. The CDR3 bases are TGTGCCAGTTTTGACAGGGTATACACCGGGGAGCTGTTTTTT. Amino acid sequence: CASFDRVYTGELFF.

CDR3 region: CASSDPRTGLTDEQFF. The CDR3 DNA follows: TGTGCCAGCAGTGATCCCAGGACAGGGCTGACCGATGAGCAGTTCTTC. The chain uses TRBV25-1 and TRBJ2-1, with 8 bases identical to TRBD1. The CDR3 sequence is 16 residues long. Per germline, CDR1 MGHDK and CDR2 SYGVNS. Trimming at V came to 3 bases and at J to 8 bases, leaving 12 bases not matched to a gene.

V gene TRBV28 combines with J gene TRBJ2-6, with D perhaps being TRBD1 or TRBD2 (5 bases each). The CDR3 spans 19 residues. Looked up from germline, CDR1 is MDHEN and CDR2 is SYDVKM. V dropped 10 bases and J dropped 2 bases, with 27 bases sitting between them. CDR3 region: CAIGRGGVLSSTGANVLTF. The CDR3 DNA reads TGTGCCATCGGCCGTGGGGGTGTATTGAGTTCTACTGGGGCCAACGTCCTGACTTTC.

The J gene is TRBJ1-4, the V gene TRBV5-1; TRBD1 is a possible D gene (5 bases). Between the trimmed V and J ends, which lost 2 bases and 8 bases, there was a span of 13 bases. The CDR3 length is 14 residues. In germline, CDR1 is SGHRS, CDR2 YFSETQ. CDR3 nucleotides: TGCGCCAGCAGCTTTGGGGGACCAGAAGAAAAACTGTTTTTT. This encodes CASSFGGPEEKLFF.

This sequence joins TRBV6-5 and TRBJ2-7; perhaps TRBD2 as D (6 bases). Germline assignment: CDR1 MNHEY and CDR2 SVGAGI. The CDR3 has 12 amino acids. V shed 6 bases and J shed 6 bases, with 12 bases lying between them. This CDR3 reads CASSPGTAEQYF. CDR3 coding DNA: TGTGCCAGCAGCCCCGGGACTGCCGAGCAGTACTTC.

V gene TRBV7-2 combines with J gene TRBJ1-4; unclear D gene. CDR3 size: 17 residues. Germline V gives CDR1 SGHTA, CDR2 FQGNSA. Trimming took 5 bases from V and 0 from J, leaving 16 bases between them. In DNA, the CDR3 is TGTGCCAGCAGCCCTGGGGTGGATCCGTCAACTAATGAAAAACTGTTTTTT. This gives the protein CASSPGVDPSTNEKLFF.

The rearrangement uses TRBV19 and TRBJ2-7, with 8 bases aligning to TRBD1. CDR3 length: 15 residues. Germline V gene lookup returns CDR1 LNHDA and CDR2 SQIVND (reference sequence). The trim removed 1 base at V and 5 bases at J, leaving 7 bases unmatched. The CDR3 loop reads CASSIGGQGGNEQYF. CDR3 in DNA: TGTGCCAGTAGTATAGGAGGACAGGGAGGTAACGAGCAGTACTTC.

The rearrangement uses TRBV15 and TRBJ2-5; TRBD1 is a possible D gene (6 bases). The CDR3 extends over 15 amino acids. In germline, CDR1 is LNHNV, CDR2 YYDKDF (reference sequence). With 1 base removed from V and 5 bases from J, the gap between germline ends came to 14 bases. The CDR3 coding sequence is TGTGCCACCAGCAGAGTTGGGGGCCGTGGGGAGACCCAGTACTTC. It specifies CATSRVGGRGETQYF.

The chain recombines TRBV7-2 with TRBJ2-1, with a possible D match to TRBD1 (5 bases). This CDR3 has 13 residues. The V end lost 2 bases, the J end lost 8 bases, and 10 bases lay between the germline ends. The germline gives CDR1 SGHTA, CDR2 FQGNSA. The CDR3 region is CASSLSQGDEQFF. DNA of the CDR3: TGTGCCAGCAGCTTATCTCAGGGTGATGAGCAGTTCTTC.

This rearrangement joins TRBV24-1 to TRBJ2-3; maybe TRBD1 (5 bases). The V and J ends lost 3 bases and 6 bases respectively, with 18 bases between them. This CDR3 is built from 16 residues. Per germline, CDR1 KGHDR and CDR2 SFDVKD. CDR3 sequence reads: CATSDLGAGRRDTQYF. The DNA of the CDR3 is TGTGCCACCAGTGATCTCGGCGCAGGGCGAAGGGATACGCAGTATTTT.

The chain joins TRBV9 to TRBJ1-2; D not certain. The CDR3 length is 15 residues. From germline, CDR1 is SGDLS and CDR2 YYNGEE. V was pared by 0 bases and J by 2 bases, with 11 bases between. The DNA for the CDR3 is TGTGCCAGCAGCGTAGAACCTGGACCCAACTATGGCTACACCTTC. Translating gives CASSVEPGPNYGYTF.

The J gene is TRBJ2-3, the V gene TRBV6-5; D unclear. Per germline, CDR1 MNHEY and CDR2 SVGAGI. Deletions cut 0 bases from V and 1 base from J, with 5 bases between. CDR3 length: 14 residues. CDR3 in amino acids: CASSYSKGTDTQYF. The CDR3 region has the DNA TGTGCCAGCAGTTACTCGAAGGGCACAGATACGCAGTATTTT.